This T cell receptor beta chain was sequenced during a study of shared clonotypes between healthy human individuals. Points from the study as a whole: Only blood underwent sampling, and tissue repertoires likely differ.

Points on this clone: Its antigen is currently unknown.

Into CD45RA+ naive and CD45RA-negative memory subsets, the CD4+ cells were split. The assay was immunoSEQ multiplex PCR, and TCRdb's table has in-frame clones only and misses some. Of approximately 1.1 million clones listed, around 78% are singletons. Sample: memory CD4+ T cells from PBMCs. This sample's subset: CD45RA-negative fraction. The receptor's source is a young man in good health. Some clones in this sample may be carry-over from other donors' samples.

For the CDR3, the DNA is TGTGCCAGCAGTGAATTTGCTAGCGGGAGTAGTTATACGCAGTATTTT. This encodes CASSEFASGSSYTQYF. J is TRBJ2-3 and V is TRBV6-1, with 10 bases matching TRBD2. CDR1 and CDR2 from the germline V gene are MNHNS and SASEGT. The CDR3 is 16 residues long. V trimming: 2 bases; J trimming: 7 bases; junction bases outside the gene matches: 9.